Listed below are T cell receptor beta chains from one sample, sequenced in a study of PD-1 blockade in classical Hodgkin lymphoma. Assay: immunoSEQ multiplex PCR; the TCRdb copy retains only in-frame clones and omits some. The table has several thousand clones, around 80% seen once; the top ten hold roughly 34%. Specimen: peripheral blood mononuclear cells (PBMCs), collected at baseline. The receptor source for this set is a human donor with classical Hodgkin lymphoma. The conserved cysteine and the conserved F or W are not part of the CDR3 here. The order of the fields is V gene, J gene, CDR3 protein.

>TRBV27|TRBJ2-7
ASSLGTGAFYEQY
>TRBV9|TRBJ1-2
ASSSPVGTGSPSYGYT
>TRBV4-3|TRBJ1-2
ASSQDRGYGYT
>TRBV5-6|TRBJ2-7
ASSLIGGYEQY
>TRBV6-1|TRBJ2-1
ASSPPSNEQF
>TRBV5-1|TRBJ2-3
ASSPPGGGRGTDTQY
>TRBV2|TRBJ2-3
ASLGLAGGRDTQY
>TRBV7-7|TRBJ2-5
ASSGDSLGTQY
>TRBV4-2|TRBJ2-3
ASSARQGYTDTQY
>TRBV28|TRBJ2-7
ASSLGYEQY
>TRBV11-1|TRBJ2-3
ASSQMLKDFTQY
>TRBV14|TRBJ2-5
ASSRGVRETQY
>TRBV18|TRBJ2-7
ASSQESGTASYEQY
>TRBV19|TRBJ2-7
ASSMAGHAYEQY
>TRBV19|TRBJ1-4
ASRNILTGWNEKLF
>TRBV18|TRBJ2-3
ASSWGGQDTQY
>TRBV27|TRBJ1-2
ASSVGQNYGYT
>TRBV28|TRBJ1-1
ASSLGGSVAF
>TRBV5-1|TRBJ1-2
ASRFEGLSYGYT
>TRBV7-2|TRBJ2-7
ASSSLTGNYEQY
>TRBV11-2|TRBJ2-5
ASSLGHSGVETQY
>TRBV28|NA
ASSFTGVGYEQY
>TRBV28|TRBJ2-1
ASSLLPAGGENEQF
>TRBV6-5|TRBJ2-7
ASSYGEQYEQY
>TRBV25-1|TRBJ2-1
ASSEDRAETYNEQF
>TRBV5-1|TRBJ1-1
ASSLGGNTEAF
>TRBV2|TRBJ2-1
AIKGLAGNEQF
>TRBV7-9|TRBJ2-3
ASSLIRDTQY
>TRBV18|TRBJ1-5
ASSGQGFNQPQH
>TRBV6-5|TRBJ2-1
ASRVAGATYNEQF
>TRBV7-9|TRBJ1-4
ASSSRATNEKLF
>TRBV6-5|TRBJ2-3
ASSYSAPGFTDTQY
>TRBV27|TRBJ2-5
ASSALGVPDETQY
>TRBV29-1|TRBJ2-3
SVPGLAGGLTSTDTQY
>TRBV28|TRBJ1-5
ASMRIGISLNQPQH
>TRBV5-1|TRBJ2-7
ASSSQGSLEQY
>TRBV5-1|TRBJ1-1
ASSLDWTGDKAF
>TRBV28|TRBJ2-1
ASRKPIRTGADEQF
>TRBV27|TRBJ2-3
ASSFGAASGPSTDTQY
>TRBV9|TRBJ2-2
ASSVQPTGELF
>TRBV7-9|TRBJ2-1
ASRPTSGASYNEQF
>TRBV2|TRBJ1-5
ASSERGTGLSNSNQPQH
>TRBV4-3|TRBJ2-2
ASSQDDGRVTGELF
>TRBV7-9|TRBJ2-3
ASMGTSTDTQY
>TRBV29-1|TRBJ1-2
SVGGDGDNYGYT
>TRBV11-2|TRBJ1-1
ASSLMRNTEAF
>TRBV7-2|TRBJ1-5
ASSAGSINQPQH
>TRBV4-2|TRBJ2-1
ASSPFSLSYNEQF
>TRBV11-2|TRBJ2-1
ASSSTSGGFNEQF
>TRBV5-8|TRBJ2-5
ASSYRTGGHQETQY
>TRBV5-1|TRBJ1-2
ASSPGQFDYGYT
>TRBV6-1|TRBJ2-7
ASSEEAAGEWAYEQY
>TRBV7-9|TRBJ2-1
ASSSLASGQGRFSHEQF
>TRBV7-6|TRBJ1-1
ASSLGGVTEAF